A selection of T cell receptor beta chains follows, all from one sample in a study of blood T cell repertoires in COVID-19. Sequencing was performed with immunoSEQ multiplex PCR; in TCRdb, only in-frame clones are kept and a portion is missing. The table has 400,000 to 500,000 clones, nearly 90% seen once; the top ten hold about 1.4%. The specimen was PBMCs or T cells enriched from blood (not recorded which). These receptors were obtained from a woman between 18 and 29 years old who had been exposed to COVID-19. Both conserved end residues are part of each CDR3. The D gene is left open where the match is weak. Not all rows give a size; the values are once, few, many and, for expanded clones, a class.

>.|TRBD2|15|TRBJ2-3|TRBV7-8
CASSLITSDADTQYF
TGTGCCAGCAGCTTGATCACTAGCGATGCAGATACGCAGTATTTT
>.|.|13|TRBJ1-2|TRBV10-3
CAISESTVYGYTF
TGTGCCATCAGTGAGTCGACAGTCTATGGCTACACCTTC
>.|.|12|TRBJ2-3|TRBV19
CATNPEADTQYF
TGTGCCACTAACCCAGAGGCAGATACGCAGTATTTT
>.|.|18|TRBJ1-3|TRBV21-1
CASSSRLINICSGNTIYF
TGTGCCAGCAGCAGCCGTCTGATAAACATTTGCTCTGGAAACACCATATATTTT
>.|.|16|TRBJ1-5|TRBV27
CASSPIQGPTGQPQHF
TGTGCCAGCAGTCCAATACAGGGCCCAACCGGGCAGCCCCAGCATTTT
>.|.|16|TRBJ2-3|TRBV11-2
CASSFLFSGSTDTQYF
TGTGCCAGCAGCTTCCTATTTAGCGGTAGCACAGATACGCAGTATTTT
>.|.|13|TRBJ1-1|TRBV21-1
CASSKAGGTEAFF
TGTGCCAGCAGCAAAGCCGGAGGGACTGAAGCTTTCTTT
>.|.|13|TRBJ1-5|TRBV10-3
CATSRDNNQPQHF
TGTGCCACCTCTAGGGACAACAATCAGCCCCAGCATTTT
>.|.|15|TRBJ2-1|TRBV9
CASSPFRVLYNEQFF
TGTGCCAGCAGCCCCTTCCGGGTCCTTTACAATGAGCAGTTCTTC
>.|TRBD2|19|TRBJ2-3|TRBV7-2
CASSGLGSGGGQSTDTQYF
TGTGCCAGCAGCGGTCTCGGTAGCGGGGGAGGCCAGAGCACAGATACGCAGTATTTT
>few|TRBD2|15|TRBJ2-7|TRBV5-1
CASSSLGGELHEQYF
TGCGCCAGCAGCTCGCTCGGGGGGGAGTTGCACGAGCAGTACTTC
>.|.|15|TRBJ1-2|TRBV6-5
CASSPRRTQGSGYTF
TGTGCCAGCAGTCCGCGGCGGACACAGGGCTCTGGCTACACCTTC
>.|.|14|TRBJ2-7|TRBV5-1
CASSLATGTYEQYF
TGCGCCAGCAGCTTGGCAACAGGGACCTACGAGCAGTACTTC
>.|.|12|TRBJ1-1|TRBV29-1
CSVIQENTEAFF
TGCAGCGTCATCCAGGAAAACACTGAAGCTTTCTTT
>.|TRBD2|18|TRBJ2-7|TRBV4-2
CASSQAPGLAGGGYEQYF
TGTGCCAGCAGCCAAGCTCCAGGACTAGCGGGAGGAGGGTACGAGCAGTACTTC
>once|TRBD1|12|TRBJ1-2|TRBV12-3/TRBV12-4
CASSETGGGYTF
TGTGCCAGCAGCGAGACAGGGGGCGGCTACACCTTC
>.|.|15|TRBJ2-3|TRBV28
CASITGSPYTDTQYF
TGTGCCAGCATTACAGGGTCTCCTTACACAGATACGCAGTATTTT
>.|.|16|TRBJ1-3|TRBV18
CASSPDPGGSGNTIYF
TGTGCCAGCTCACCTGACCCGGGGGGCTCTGGAAACACCATATATTTT
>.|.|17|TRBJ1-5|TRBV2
CASSDAAGGRSNQPQHF
TGTGCCAGCAGTGACGCGGCAGGAGGTAGAAGCAATCAGCCCCAGCATTTT
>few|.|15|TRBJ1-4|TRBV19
CASSIGGRLFEKLFF
TGTGCCAGTAGTATAGGCGGGAGGTTGTTTGAAAAACTGTTTTTT
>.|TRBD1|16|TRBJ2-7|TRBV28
CASSSGTGASEYEQYF
TGTGCCAGCAGTTCCGGGACAGGGGCGTCAGAGTACGAGCAGTACTTC
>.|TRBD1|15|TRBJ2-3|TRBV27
CASSGPGTVSDTQYF
TGTGCCAGCAGCGGTCCCGGGACAGTTTCAGATACGCAGTATTTT
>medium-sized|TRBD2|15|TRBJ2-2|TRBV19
CASSSPGGLTGELFF
TGTGCCAGTAGTAGCCCGGGGGGGCTCACCGGGGAGCTGTTTTTT
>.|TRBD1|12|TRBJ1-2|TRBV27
CASRWTGGGYTF
TGTGCCAGCAGGTGGACAGGGGGTGGCTACACCTTC
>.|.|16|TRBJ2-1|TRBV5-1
CASSLGAGEHYNEQFF
TGCGCCAGCAGCTTGGGGGCAGGGGAACATTACAATGAGCAGTTCTTC
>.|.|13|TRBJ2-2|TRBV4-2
CASSQAGTGELFF
TGTGCCAGCAGCCAAGCCGGCACCGGGGAGCTGTTTTTT